Below are 14 T cell receptor beta chains sequenced from a single sample in a study of identical twins. TCRdb processed the 5' RACE reads anew with MiXCR; each CDR3 protein has one entry. The sample shows approximately 280,000 distinct CDR3 sequences, under 9.5% of them seen only once. This sample also appeared in a second study, on yellow fever vaccine responses in identical twins.

Specimen: memory (CD45RO+) T cells sorted from blood. The receptors were gathered from a woman between 18 and 29 years old in good health.

This clonotype turned up a few times. The chain links TRBV4-2 to TRBJ1-4; D is unclear. CDR1 is LGHNA, CDR2 YNFKEQ, per germline. V was pared by 0 bases and J by 5 bases, with 10 bases between. This CDR3 contains 15 residues. CDR3 sequence reads: CASSQDLSSNEKLFF. CDR3 DNA sequence: TGTGCCAGCAGCCAAGATCTCAGCTCGAATGAAAAACTGTTTTTT.

The table lists this clonotype with a few counts. The genes are TRBV5-1 and TRBJ1-4; D gene unclear. The CDR3 is 17 amino acids. Trimming removed 0 bases at V and 0 bases at J, with 12 bases between. Germline values: CDR1 SGHRS, CDR2 YFSETQ. CDR3 sequence (DNA): TGCGCCAGCAGCTTGGGAGTTTGGGGTGCAACTAATGAAAAACTGTTTTTT. Its translation is CASSLGVWGATNEKLFF.

The J gene is TRBJ2-1, the V gene TRBV29-1, with 11 bases lining up with TRBD2. CDR1 SQVTM and CDR2 ANQGSEA come from the germline V gene. Trimming removed 8 bases from V and 0 bases from J; junction bases left unmatched: 9. The CDR3 is made up of 16 amino acids. The CDR3 DNA reads as TGCAGCCACCGACCTACTAGCGGGAGCTCCTACAATGAGCAGTTCTTC. The encoded protein is CSHRPTSGSSYNEQFF.

V and J are TRBV12-3 or TRBV12-4 and TRBJ2-3; D might be TRBD1 or TRBD2, each matching 5 bases. Trimming removed 3 bases from V and 6 bases from J, with 13 bases in between. The CDR3 covers 14 residues. CDR3 region: CASSFGTSTDTQYF. CDR3 sequence (DNA): TGTGCCAGCAGTTTCGGGACCTCGACGGATACGCAGTATTTT.

Many counts were recorded for this clonotype. This chain joins TRBV6-5 and TRBJ2-3, with 10 nucleotides matching TRBD2. The CDR3 contains 17 residues. V was clipped by 0 bases and J by 1 base; unmatched bases: 4. The V gene's germline CDR1 is MNHEY and CDR2 SVGAGI. The CDR3 region is CASSYSPSGSGTDTQYF. The CDR3 DNA reads as TGTGCCAGCAGTTACTCCCCTAGCGGGAGTGGCACAGATACGCAGTATTTT.

This clonotype was observed many times. V is TRBV10-3 and J is TRBJ2-3, with D perhaps TRBD1 (5 bases). CDR1 ENHRY and CDR2 SYGVKD come from the germline V gene. The CDR3 totals 14 residues. Trimming pared 2 bases from V and 9 bases from J, leaving 15 bases between. CDR3 bases: TGTGCCATCAGTGAGCCCGACGATTCAGGGACGCAGTATTTT. Its protein product is CAISEPDDSGTQYF.

The chain carries TRBV13 and TRBJ2-1; D is possibly TRBD2 (6 bases). Per germline, CDR1 PRHDT and CDR2 FYEKMQ (reference sequence). The CDR3 is 18 residues long. V gave up 3 bases and J gave up 3 bases, with 21 bases separating them. The CDR3 DNA is TGTGCCAGCAGCTTCGAAACCATCTTCGGGACTCTCTACAATGAGCAGTTCTTC. Translation gives CASSFETIFGTLYNEQFF.

This clonotype was found many times. The chain carries TRBV12-3 or TRBV12-4 and TRBJ2-7, with 7 bases identical to TRBD1. This CDR3 comprises 15 residues. The J segment lost 4 bases and the V segment lost 5 bases, leaving 11 bases of the junction unmatched. As DNA, the CDR3 is TGTGCCAGCAGTCCCGCCGGGACAGCTAGGTACGAGCAGTACTTC. This encodes CASSPAGTARYEQYF.

This chain joins TRBV6-1 and TRBJ1-5; D is unclear. Trimming pared 7 bases from V and 6 bases from J, leaving 13 bases between. Per the germline V gene, CDR1 is MNHNS and CDR2 is SASEGT. The CDR3 sequence is 13 residues long. The CDR3 DNA reads as TGTGCCAGCAATGACCCCTGGGGTCAGCCCCAGCATTTT. This translates into CASNDPWGQPQHF.

This clonotype has a count of ten or more. The V call is TRBV28, the J call TRBJ1-2; a possible D gene is TRBD1 (5 bases). CDR1 MDHEN and CDR2 SYDVKM come from the germline V gene. The length of the CDR3 is 13 residues. V was cut by 6 bases and J by 4 bases, with 12 bases left in between. The CDR3 region has the DNA TGTGCCAGCAGACCCGGGGGGAGCTATGGCTACACCTTC. Translated: CASRPGGSYGYTF.

This clonotype was detected many times. The J gene is TRBJ2-1, the V gene TRBV7-9; 8 bases are shared with TRBD1. Trimming removed 2 bases from V and 6 bases from J; junction bases left unmatched: 9. The CDR3 consists of 16 residues. Germline V gene sequence: CDR1 SEHNR, CDR2 FQNEAQ (reference sequence). CDR3 amino acids: CASSLSGRTGSNEQFF. CDR3 sequence (DNA): TGTGCCAGCAGCTTAAGTGGTAGGACAGGGAGCAATGAGCAGTTCTTC. Using reference TRBV7-9 and TRBJ2-1 for the parts outside the CDR3, the full variable domain is DTGVSQNPRHKITKRGQNVTFRCDPISEHNRLYWYRQTLGQGPEFLTYFQNEAQLEKSRLLSDRFSAERPKGSFSTLEIQRTEQGDSAMYLCASSLSGRTGSNEQFFGPGTRLTVL.

This chain's CDR3 is CASSDSTSGGLGEQFF. CDR3 DNA: TGTGCCAGCAGTGACTCAACTAGCGGGGGGTTAGGGGAGCAGTTCTTC. The V and J genes are TRBV6-4 and TRBJ2-1, with TRBD2 matching 12 bases. This CDR3 has 16 amino acids. From germline, CDR1 is MRHNA and CDR2 SNTAGT. The J segment lost 10 bases and the V segment lost 0 bases, leaving 7 bases of the junction unmatched.

This clonotype came up many times. The chain couples TRBV9 to TRBJ2-5, with TRBD1 identical over 8 bases. The CDR3 covers 17 residues. Losses at the gene ends were 3 bases for V and 5 bases for J; bases not matched to a gene: 15. Germline V lookup: CDR1 SGDLS, CDR2 YYNGEE. The DNA of the CDR3 is TGTGCCAGCAGCGCCAAGCCGCGGACAGGGAGTAGGGAGACCCAGTACTTC. Translating it yields CASSAKPRTGSRETQYF. Full variable domain (outside the CDR3, taken from reference TRBV9 and TRBJ2-5): DSGVTQTPKHLITATGQRVTLRCSPRSGDLSVYWYQQSLDQGLQFLIQYYNGEERAKGNILERFSAQQFPDLHSELNLSSLELGDSALYFCASSAKPRTGSRETQYFGPGTRLLVL.

V is TRBV6-4 and J is TRBJ2-3; TRBD2 might be the D (7 bases). Germline V gives CDR1 MRHNA, CDR2 SNTAGT. This CDR3 is 15 amino acids long. V dropped 4 bases and J dropped 2 bases, with 13 bases sitting between them. CDR3 coding DNA: TGTGCCAGCAGTGTTGGGCGGGGGCCCACAGATACGCAGTATTTT. This sequence encodes CASSVGRGPTDTQYF.